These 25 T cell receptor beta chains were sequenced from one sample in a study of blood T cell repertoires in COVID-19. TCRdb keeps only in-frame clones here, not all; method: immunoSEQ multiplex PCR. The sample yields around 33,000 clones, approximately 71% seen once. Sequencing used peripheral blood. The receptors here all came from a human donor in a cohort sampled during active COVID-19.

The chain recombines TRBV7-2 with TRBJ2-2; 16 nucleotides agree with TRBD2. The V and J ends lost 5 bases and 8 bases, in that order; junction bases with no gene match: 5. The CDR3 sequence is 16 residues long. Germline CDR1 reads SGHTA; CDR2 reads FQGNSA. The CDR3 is CASSLGLAGGRGELFF. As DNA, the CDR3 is TGTGCCAGCAGCCTGGGACTAGCGGGGGGGCGAGGGGAGCTGTTTTTT.

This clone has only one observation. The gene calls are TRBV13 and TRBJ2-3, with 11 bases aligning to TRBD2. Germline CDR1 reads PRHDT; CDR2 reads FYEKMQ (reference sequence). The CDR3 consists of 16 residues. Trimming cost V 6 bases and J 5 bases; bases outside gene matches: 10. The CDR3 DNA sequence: TGTGCCAGCAGTTCGTCATTAGCGGGAGGGCAAGATACGCAGTATTTT. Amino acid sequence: CASSSSLAGGQDTQYF. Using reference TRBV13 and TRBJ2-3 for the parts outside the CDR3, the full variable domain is AAGVIQSPRHLIKEKRETATLKCYPIPRHDTVYWYQQGPGQDPQFLISFYEKMQSDKGSIPDRFSAQQFSDYHSELNMSSLELGDSALYFCASSSSLAGGQDTQYFGPGTRLTVL.

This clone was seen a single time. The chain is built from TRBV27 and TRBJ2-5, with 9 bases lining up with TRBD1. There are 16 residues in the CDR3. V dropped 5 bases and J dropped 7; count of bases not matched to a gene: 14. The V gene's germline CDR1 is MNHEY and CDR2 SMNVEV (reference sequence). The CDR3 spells CASSPPPGTGIRTQYF. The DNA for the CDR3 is TGTGCCAGCAGTCCCCCCCCAGGGACAGGGATTAGGACCCAGTACTTC.

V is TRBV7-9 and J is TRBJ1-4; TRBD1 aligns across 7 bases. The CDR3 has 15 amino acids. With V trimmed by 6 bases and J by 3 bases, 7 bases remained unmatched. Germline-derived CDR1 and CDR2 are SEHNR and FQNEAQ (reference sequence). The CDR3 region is CASSPRQGSNEKLFF. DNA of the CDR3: TGTGCCAGCAGTCCCAGACAGGGATCTAATGAAAAACTGTTTTTT.

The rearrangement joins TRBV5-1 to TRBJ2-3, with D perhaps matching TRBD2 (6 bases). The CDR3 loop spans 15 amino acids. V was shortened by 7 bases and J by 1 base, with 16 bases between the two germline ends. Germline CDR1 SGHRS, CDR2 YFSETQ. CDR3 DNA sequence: TGCGCCAGCTCCCGAGGGGCTAGCGGCACAGATACGCAGTATTTT. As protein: CASSRGASGTDTQYF. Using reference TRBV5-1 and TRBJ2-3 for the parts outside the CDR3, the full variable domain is KAGVTQTPRYLIKTRGQQVTLSCSPISGHRSVSWYQQTPGQGLQFLFEYFSETQRNKGNFPGRFSGRQFSNSRSEMNVSTLELGDSALYLCASSRGASGTDTQYFGPGTRLTVL.

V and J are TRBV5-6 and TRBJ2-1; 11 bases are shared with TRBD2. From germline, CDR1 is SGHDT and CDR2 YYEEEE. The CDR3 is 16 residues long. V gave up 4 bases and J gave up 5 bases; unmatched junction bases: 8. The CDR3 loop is CASSRPGLAEHNEQFF. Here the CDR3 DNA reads TGTGCCAGCAGCCGGCCGGGACTAGCGGAACACAATGAGCAGTTCTTC. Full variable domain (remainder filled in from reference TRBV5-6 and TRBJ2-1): DAGVTQSPTHLIKTRGQQVTLRCSPKSGHDTVSWYQQALGQGPQFIFQYYEEEERQRGNFPDRFSGHQFPNYSSELNVNALLLGDSALYLCASSRPGLAEHNEQFFGPGTRLTVL.

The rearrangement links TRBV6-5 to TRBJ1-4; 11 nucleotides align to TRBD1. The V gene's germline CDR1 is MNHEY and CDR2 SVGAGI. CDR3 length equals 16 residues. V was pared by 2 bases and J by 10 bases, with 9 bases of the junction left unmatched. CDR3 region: CASSYGTGGQGGKLFF. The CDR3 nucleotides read TGTGCCAGCAGTTACGGGACAGGGGGACAGGGAGGAAAACTGTTTTTT.

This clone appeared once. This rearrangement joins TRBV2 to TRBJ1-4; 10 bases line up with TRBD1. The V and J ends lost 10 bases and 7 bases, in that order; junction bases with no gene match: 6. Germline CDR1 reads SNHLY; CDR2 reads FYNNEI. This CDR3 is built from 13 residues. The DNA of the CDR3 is TGTGCCACCAGACAGGGGGCCGGTGAAAAACTGTTTTTT. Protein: CATRQGAGEKLFF.

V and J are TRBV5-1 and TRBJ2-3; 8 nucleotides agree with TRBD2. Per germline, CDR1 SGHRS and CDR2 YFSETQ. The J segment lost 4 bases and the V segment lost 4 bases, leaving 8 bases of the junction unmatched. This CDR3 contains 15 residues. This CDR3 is CASSPGLVAPDTQYF. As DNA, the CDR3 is TGCGCCAGCAGCCCGGGACTAGTAGCCCCAGATACGCAGTATTTT. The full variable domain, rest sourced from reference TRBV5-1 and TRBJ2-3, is KAGVTQTPRYLIKTRGQQVTLSCSPISGHRSVSWYQQTPGQGLQFLFEYFSETQRNKGNFPGRFSGRQFSNSRSEMNVSTLELGDSALYLCASSPGLVAPDTQYFGPGTRLTVL.

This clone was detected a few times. The CDR3 is CASSLKQVPDYEQYF. The CDR3 nucleotides are TGTGCCAGCAGCCTCAAACAGGTACCGGACTACGAGCAGTACTTC. The chain employs TRBV4-2 and TRBJ2-7, with D maybe TRBD1 (5 bases). This CDR3 region has 15 residues. Trimming left V 4 bases short and J 3 bases short, with 16 bases between. The germline V gene has CDR1 LGHNA and CDR2 YNFKEQ.

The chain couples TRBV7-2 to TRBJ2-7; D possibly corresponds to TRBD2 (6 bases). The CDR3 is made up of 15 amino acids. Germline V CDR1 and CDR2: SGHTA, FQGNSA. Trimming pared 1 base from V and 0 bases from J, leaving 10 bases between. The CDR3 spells CASSLGDSPSYEQYF. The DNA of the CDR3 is TGTGCCAGCAGCTTAGGGGACTCACCCTCCTACGAGCAGTACTTC.

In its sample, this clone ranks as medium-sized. Written as DNA, the CDR3 is TGCGCCAGCAGCTTGGACCCGGGACTAGCGGGGGAGCAGTTCTTC. Translating it yields CASSLDPGLAGEQFF. The chain couples TRBV5-1 to TRBJ2-1, with 13 bases lining up with TRBD2. Germline CDR1 reads SGHRS; CDR2 reads YFSETQ. With V trimmed by 0 bases and J by 10 bases, 4 bases remained unmatched. The CDR3 runs to 15 residues.

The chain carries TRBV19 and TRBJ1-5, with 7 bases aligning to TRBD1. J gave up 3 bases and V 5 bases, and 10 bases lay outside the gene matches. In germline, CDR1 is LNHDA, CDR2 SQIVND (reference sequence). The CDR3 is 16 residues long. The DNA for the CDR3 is TGTGCCAGTAGTCCCCAGACAGGGACCGTCAATCAGCCCCAGCATTTT. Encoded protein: CASSPQTGTVNQPQHF. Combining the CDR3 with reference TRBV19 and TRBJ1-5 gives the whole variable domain DGGITQSPKYLFRKEGQNVTLSCEQNLNHDAMYWYRQDPGQGLRLIYYSQIVNDFQKGDIAEGYSVSREKKESFPLTVTSAQKNPTAFYLCASSPQTGTVNQPQHFGDGTRLSIL.

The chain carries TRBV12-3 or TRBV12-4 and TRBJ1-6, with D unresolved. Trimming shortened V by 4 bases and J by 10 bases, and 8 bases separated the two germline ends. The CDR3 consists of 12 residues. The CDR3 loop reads CASSSPLSPLHF. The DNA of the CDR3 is TGTGCCAGCAGTTCCCCACTATCACCCCTCCACTTT.

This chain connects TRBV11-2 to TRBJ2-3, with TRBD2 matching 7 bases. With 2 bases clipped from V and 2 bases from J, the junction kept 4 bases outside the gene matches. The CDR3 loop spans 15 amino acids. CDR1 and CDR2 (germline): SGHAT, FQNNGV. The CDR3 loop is CASSLTAGPTDTQYF. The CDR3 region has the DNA TGTGCCAGCAGCTTAACAGCGGGGCCCACAGATACGCAGTATTTT.

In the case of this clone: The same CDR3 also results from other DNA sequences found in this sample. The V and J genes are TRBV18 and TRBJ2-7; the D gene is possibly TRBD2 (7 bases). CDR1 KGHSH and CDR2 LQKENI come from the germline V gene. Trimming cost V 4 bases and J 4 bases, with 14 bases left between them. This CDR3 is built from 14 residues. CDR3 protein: CASSREGGGYEQYF. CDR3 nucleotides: TGTGCCAGCTCACGCGAAGGGGGGGGGTACGAGCAGTACTTC.

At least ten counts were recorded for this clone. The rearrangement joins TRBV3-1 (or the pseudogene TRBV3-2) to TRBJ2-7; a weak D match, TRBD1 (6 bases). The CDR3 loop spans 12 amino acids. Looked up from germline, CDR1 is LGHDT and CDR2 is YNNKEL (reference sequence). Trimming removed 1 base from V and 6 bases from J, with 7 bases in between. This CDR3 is CASSQGGLEQYF. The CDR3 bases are TGTGCCAGCAGCCAAGGGGGGCTCGAGCAGTACTTC.

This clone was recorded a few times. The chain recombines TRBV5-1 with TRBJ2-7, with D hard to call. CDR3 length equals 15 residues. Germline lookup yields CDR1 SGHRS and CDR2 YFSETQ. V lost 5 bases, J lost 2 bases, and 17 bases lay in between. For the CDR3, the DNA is TGCGCCAGCAGGCTAGAAAGTTTGATCGCCTACGAGCAGTACTTC. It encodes CASRLESLIAYEQYF.

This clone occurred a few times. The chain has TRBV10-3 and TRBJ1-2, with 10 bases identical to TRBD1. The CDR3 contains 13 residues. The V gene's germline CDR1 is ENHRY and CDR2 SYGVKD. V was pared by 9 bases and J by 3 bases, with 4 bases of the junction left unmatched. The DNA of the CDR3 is TGTGCCATATGGGACAGGGGCTACTATGGCTACACCTTC. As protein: CAIWDRGYYGYTF.

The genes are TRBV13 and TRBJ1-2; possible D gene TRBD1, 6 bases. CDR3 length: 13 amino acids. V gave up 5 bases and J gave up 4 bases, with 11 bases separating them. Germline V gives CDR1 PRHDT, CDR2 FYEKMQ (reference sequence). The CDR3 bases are TGTGCCAGCAGCACCGGACAGAGCTATGGCTACACCTTC. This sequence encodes CASSTGQSYGYTF.

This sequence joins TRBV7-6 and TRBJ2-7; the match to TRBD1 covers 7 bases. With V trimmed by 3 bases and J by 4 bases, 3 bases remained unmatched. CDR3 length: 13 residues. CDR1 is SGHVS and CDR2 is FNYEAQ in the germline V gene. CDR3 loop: CASSFGRGYEQYF. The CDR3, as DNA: TGTGCCAGCAGCTTCGGCAGGGGGTACGAGCAGTACTTC.

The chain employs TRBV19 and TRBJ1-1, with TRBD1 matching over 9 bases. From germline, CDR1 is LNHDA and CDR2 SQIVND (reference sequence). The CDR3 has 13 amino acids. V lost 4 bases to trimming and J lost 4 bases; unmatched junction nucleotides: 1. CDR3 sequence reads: CASSRDRVTEAFF. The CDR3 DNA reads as TGTGCCAGTAGTAGGGACAGGGTCACTGAAGCTTTCTTT.

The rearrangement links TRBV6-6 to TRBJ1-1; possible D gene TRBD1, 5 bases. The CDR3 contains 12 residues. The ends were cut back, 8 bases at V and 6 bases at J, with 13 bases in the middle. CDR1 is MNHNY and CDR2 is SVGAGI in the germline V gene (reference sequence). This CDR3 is CASGAQASEAFF. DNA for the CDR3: TGTGCCAGCGGGGCACAAGCCTCTGAAGCTTTCTTT.

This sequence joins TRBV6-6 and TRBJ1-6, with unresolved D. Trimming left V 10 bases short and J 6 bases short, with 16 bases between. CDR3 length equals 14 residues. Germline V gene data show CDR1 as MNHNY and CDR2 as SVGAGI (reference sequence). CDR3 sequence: CATHQPNSNSPLHF. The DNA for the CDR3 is TGTGCCACCCATCAACCCAACAGTAATTCACCCCTCCACTTT.

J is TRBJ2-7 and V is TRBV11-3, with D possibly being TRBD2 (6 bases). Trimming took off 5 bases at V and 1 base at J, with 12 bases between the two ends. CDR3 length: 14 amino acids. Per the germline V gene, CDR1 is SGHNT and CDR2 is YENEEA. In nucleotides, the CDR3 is TGTGCCAGCAGCCCAGGGACTGATTCCTACGAGCAGTACTTC. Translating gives CASSPGTDSYEQYF.